This T cell receptor (beta chain) was obtained from a study of T cells in Graves' hyperthyroidism and ophthalmopathy. Amplification yielded TCR beta CDR3 regions, with RNA transcripts as the source. Researchers ran a first-round RT-PCR on the TCR CDR3 using the HTBI primer set. Via MiXCR, TCRdb re-called the multiplex PCR reads, giving one row per CDR3 protein. The sample lists about 400,000 distinct CDR3 sequences; about 15% were seen once. Uncontrolled infections, other autoimmune diseases, pregnancy or lactation led to exclusion of patients. The germline V gene has CDR1 SEHNR and CDR2 FQNEAQ (reference sequence). J lost 6 bases, V lost 6 bases, and 10 bases had no gene match. This CDR3 spans 14 amino acids.

Sequencing used blood. The sequence was obtained from a young woman with Graves' hyperthyroidism. V usage is TRBV7-9 and J usage is TRBJ2-7, with 8 bases fitting TRBD2. In nucleotides, the CDR3 is TGTGCCAGCAGAAGACTAGCGACTAGCTGCGAGCAGTACTTC. It yields the protein CASRRLATSCEQYF.